This is a list of T cell receptor beta chains from one sample in a study of blood T cell repertoires in COVID-19. Using immunoSEQ multiplex PCR, the repertoire was profiled, and TCRdb retains in-frame clones only, with some absent. The sample shows roughly 78,000 clones, around nine tenths of them seen only once. The sequenced material came from peripheral blood. The origin of the receptors is an older woman with acute or convalescent COVID-19. The CDR3 runs from the conserved cysteine through the conserved F or W. A D gene is named only where the DNA matches it firmly. Size is stated for part of the rows, as once, few or many counts, or as a class when the clone is expanded.

CDR3aa: CASSSNDRNNEQFF
CDR3nt: TGTGCCAGCAGTTCCAATGACAGAAACAATGAGCAGTTCTTC
j_gene: TRBJ2-1
v_gene: TRBV6-2/TRBV6-3
abundance: once
d_gene: NA

CDR3aa: CASSQAGRDEQFF
CDR3nt: TGCGCCAGCAGTCAGGCGGGGCGGGATGAGCAGTTCTTC
j_gene: TRBJ2-1
v_gene: TRBV23-1
abundance: NA
d_gene: NA

CDR3aa: CAWSPTFNEQFF
CDR3nt: TGTGCCTGGAGTCCCACATTCAATGAGCAGTTCTTC
j_gene: TRBJ2-1
v_gene: TRBV30
abundance: NA
d_gene: NA

CDR3aa: CASRTTGVNTEAFF
CDR3nt: TGTGCCAGCAGAACGACAGGGGTGAACACTGAAGCTTTCTTT
j_gene: TRBJ1-1
v_gene: TRBV5-6
abundance: NA
d_gene: TRBD1

CDR3aa: CASSQGSNTEAFF
CDR3nt: TGTGCCAGTAGTCAGGGGAGTAACACTGAAGCTTTCTTT
j_gene: TRBJ1-1
v_gene: TRBV19
abundance: NA
d_gene: NA

CDR3aa: CASSRSGASGHNEQFF
CDR3nt: TGTGCCAGCAGCCGTTCCGGGGCTAGCGGCCACAATGAGCAGTTCTTC
j_gene: TRBJ2-1
v_gene: TRBV4-2
abundance: NA
d_gene: TRBD2

CDR3aa: CASSPTGGWDSNQPQHF
CDR3nt: TGTGCCAGCAGTCCTACAGGGGGCTGGGACAGCAATCAGCCCCAGCATTTT
j_gene: TRBJ1-5
v_gene: TRBV28
abundance: NA
d_gene: TRBD1

CDR3aa: CATTVNQPQHF
CDR3nt: TGTGCCACCACGGTCAATCAGCCCCAGCATTTT
j_gene: TRBJ1-5
v_gene: TRBV15
abundance: NA
d_gene: NA

CDR3aa: CASSQQQGSPATNEKLFF
CDR3nt: TGCGCCAGCAGCCAACAACAGGGGTCCCCTGCAACTAATGAAAAACTGTTTTTT
j_gene: TRBJ1-4
v_gene: TRBV4-3
abundance: NA
d_gene: TRBD1

CDR3aa: CASSLTGTRVNEQFF
CDR3nt: TGTGCCAGCAGCCTTACCGGGACTAGAGTAAATGAGCAGTTCTTC
j_gene: TRBJ2-1
v_gene: TRBV7-2
abundance: NA
d_gene: TRBD2

CDR3aa: CASSLTGPETQYF
CDR3nt: TGTGCCAGCAGCTTAACAGGGCCAGAGACCCAGTACTTC
j_gene: TRBJ2-5
v_gene: TRBV5-4
abundance: NA
d_gene: NA

CDR3aa: CASSIHSGGHNEQFF
CDR3nt: TGTGCCAGTAGTATCCATAGCGGGGGGCACAATGAGCAGTTCTTC
j_gene: TRBJ2-1
v_gene: TRBV19
abundance: NA
d_gene: TRBD2

CDR3aa: CASSEAGGQGLNYEQYF
CDR3nt: TGTGCCAGCAGTGAAGCGGGTGGGCAGGGGCTTAACTACGAGCAGTACTTC
j_gene: TRBJ2-7
v_gene: TRBV6-1
abundance: NA
d_gene: NA

CDR3aa: CAISGGSGSYEQYF
CDR3nt: TGTGCCATCAGCGGCGGGAGCGGGTCCTACGAGCAGTACTTC
j_gene: TRBJ2-7
v_gene: TRBV10-3
abundance: once
d_gene: TRBD2

CDR3aa: CASSYGTGGPYEQYF
CDR3nt: TGTGCCAGCAGTTACGGGACAGGGGGTCCCTACGAGCAGTACTTC
j_gene: TRBJ2-7
v_gene: TRBV6-5
abundance: NA
d_gene: TRBD1

CDR3aa: CASSIGIEGTEAFF
CDR3nt: TGTGCCAGTAGTATAGGTATAGAGGGCACTGAAGCTTTCTTT
j_gene: TRBJ1-1
v_gene: TRBV19
abundance: NA
d_gene: NA

CDR3aa: CASSLGLADYEQYF
CDR3nt: TGTGCCAGCAGCTTGGGACTAGCGGACTACGAGCAGTACTTC
j_gene: TRBJ2-7
v_gene: TRBV11-2
abundance: NA
d_gene: TRBD2